These T cell receptor beta chains were read from a single sample in a study of blood T cell repertoires in COVID-19. Libraries were prepared by immunoSEQ multiplex PCR; TCRdb keeps only in-frame clonotypes and omits some of them. Of under 130,000 clones detected, 80% to 90% appear once; the ten largest clones hold roughly 32%. The specimen was peripheral blood. Source of these receptors: a woman aged 80 or over with acute or convalescent COVID-19. Both conserved end residues are part of each CDR3. The order of the fields is CDR3 protein, CDR3 DNA, D gene, clone size, J gene, V gene. A D gene is named only where the DNA matches it firmly. Clone size is not always given. Where it is, it says once, few, many or a class for expanded clones.

CDR3 protein: CASTGPFAYEQYF; CDR3 DNA: TGTGCCAGTACAGGGCCGTTCGCATACGAGCAGTACTTC; D gene: -; clone size: -; J gene: TRBJ2-7; V gene: TRBV19
CDR3 protein: CASSQDGGGASETQYF; CDR3 DNA: TGTGCCAGCAGCCAAGATGGCGGGGGGGCCTCGGAGACCCAGTACTTC; D gene: TRBD2; clone size: -; J gene: TRBJ2-5; V gene: TRBV4-2
CDR3 protein: CASRSPAGELFF; CDR3 DNA: TGTGCCAGCAGATCCCCCGCGGGGGAGCTGTTTTTT; D gene: -; clone size: -; J gene: TRBJ2-2; V gene: TRBV28
CDR3 protein: CASSPGGGNTEAFF; CDR3 DNA: TGTGCCAGCAGCCCCGGCGGCGGGAACACTGAAGCTTTCTTT; D gene: -; clone size: -; J gene: TRBJ1-1; V gene: TRBV6-5
CDR3 protein: CAISERTGNTGELFF; CDR3 DNA: TGTGCCATCAGTGAACGGACAGGGAACACCGGGGAGCTGTTTTTT; D gene: TRBD1; clone size: -; J gene: TRBJ2-2; V gene: TRBV10-3
CDR3 protein: CASSLASGGYGYTF; CDR3 DNA: TGTGCCAGCAGCTTAGCCTCCGGGGGATATGGCTACACCTTC; D gene: -; clone size: -; J gene: TRBJ1-2; V gene: TRBV7-8
CDR3 protein: CAWNRATSGSGANVLTF; CDR3 DNA: TGTGCCTGGAACCGCGCAACCTCGGGCTCTGGGGCCAACGTCCTGACTTTC; D gene: -; clone size: -; J gene: TRBJ2-6; V gene: TRBV30
CDR3 protein: CASSVMEFTDTQYF; CDR3 DNA: TGTGCCAGCAGCGTAATGGAGTTCACAGATACGCAGTATTTT; D gene: -; clone size: -; J gene: TRBJ2-3; V gene: TRBV9
CDR3 protein: CASSFFSANYGYTF; CDR3 DNA: TGTGCCAGCAGCTTCTTTTCCGCTAACTATGGCTACACCTTC; D gene: -; clone size: -; J gene: TRBJ1-2; V gene: TRBV5-4
CDR3 protein: CASSREGGRNEQFF; CDR3 DNA: TGTGCCAGCAGCCGGGAGGGGGGGCGCAATGAGCAGTTCTTC; D gene: TRBD2; clone size: -; J gene: TRBJ2-1; V gene: TRBV5-4
CDR3 protein: CASSKGTGIDSNQPQHF; CDR3 DNA: TGTGCCAGTAGTAAAGGGACAGGGATTGATAGCAATCAGCCCCAGCATTTT; D gene: TRBD1; clone size: -; J gene: TRBJ1-5; V gene: TRBV19
CDR3 protein: CASSCGGATEAFF; CDR3 DNA: TGTGCCAGCAGCTGCGGGGGGGCCACTGAAGCTTTCTTT; D gene: -; clone size: -; J gene: TRBJ1-1; V gene: TRBV7-9
CDR3 protein: CATSDAGYSYNEQFF; CDR3 DNA: TGTGCCACCAGTGATGCAGGGTATTCCTACAATGAGCAGTTCTTC; D gene: -; clone size: -; J gene: TRBJ2-1; V gene: TRBV24-1
CDR3 protein: CASSLGQGNSPLHF; CDR3 DNA: TGTGCCAGCAGTCTGGGACAGGGGAATTCACCCCTCCACTTT; D gene: TRBD1; clone size: -; J gene: TRBJ1-6; V gene: TRBV6-5
CDR3 protein: CASSPGGGAYTGELFF; CDR3 DNA: TGCGCCAGCAGTCCGGGCGGGGGCGCCTACACCGGGGAGCTGTTTTTT; D gene: -; clone size: once; J gene: TRBJ2-2; V gene: TRBV4-1
CDR3 protein: CASSLAKVRTDTQYF; CDR3 DNA: TGTGCCAGCAGCTTGGCGAAAGTCAGGACAGATACGCAGTATTTT; D gene: -; clone size: -; J gene: TRBJ2-3; V gene: TRBV5-4
CDR3 protein: CASSSGTGMVSPLHF; CDR3 DNA: TGTGCCAGCAGCTCCGGGACAGGGATGGTTTCACCCCTCCACTTT; D gene: TRBD1; clone size: -; J gene: TRBJ1-6; V gene: TRBV7-2
CDR3 protein: CASSLTGLNTEAFF; CDR3 DNA: TGTGCCAGCTCACTGACAGGGCTGAACACTGAAGCTTTCTTT; D gene: TRBD1; clone size: -; J gene: TRBJ1-1; V gene: TRBV18
CDR3 protein: CATSDLQPGPTDTQYF; CDR3 DNA: TGTGCCACCAGTGATTTGCAGCCAGGGCCGACAGATACGCAGTATTTT; D gene: -; clone size: once; J gene: TRBJ2-3; V gene: TRBV24-1
CDR3 protein: CASSAGLAGGATDTQYF; CDR3 DNA: TGTGCCAGCAGCGCTGGACTAGCGGGGGGGGCCACAGATACGCAGTATTTT; D gene: TRBD2; clone size: -; J gene: TRBJ2-3; V gene: TRBV5-8
CDR3 protein: CASSQRSQAYNEQFF; CDR3 DNA: TGCGCCAGCAGCCAGCGGTCACAGGCCTACAATGAGCAGTTCTTC; D gene: -; clone size: once; J gene: TRBJ2-1; V gene: TRBV4-1
CDR3 protein: CASSSGLAETQYF; CDR3 DNA: TGTGCCAGCAGCTCGGGACTGGCCGAGACCCAGTACTTC; D gene: -; clone size: -; J gene: TRBJ2-5; V gene: TRBV7-3